A selection of T cell receptor beta chains follows, all from one sample in a study of blood T cells in healthy people across ages. TCRdb re-called the 5' RACE reads through MiXCR, storing one row per CDR3 protein. The sample shows 720,000 or so distinct CDR3 sequences, roughly two fifths of them seen only once. The sequencing sample was made of blood. Every receptor here comes from an elderly man in good health. CDR3s include the opening cysteine and the closing phenylalanine or tryptophan. D genes are given only for firm matches. Clone size is given for some rows only: seen once, a few or many times, or a class if the clone is expanded.

j_call | clone_size | v_call | d_call | cdr3_aa | cdr3_nt
TRBJ2-5 | few | TRBV18 | . | CASQRAREETQYF | TGTGCCAGCCAGAGAGCCAGGGAAGAGACCCAGTACTTC
TRBJ2-1 | many | TRBV29-1 | TRBD1 | CSSGQGSNEQFF | TGCAGCTCGGGACAGGGAAGCAATGAGCAGTTCTTC
TRBJ1-2 | . | TRBV20-1 | . | CSAGEGRYGYTF | TGCAGTGCTGGAGAGGGCCGCTATGGCTACACCTTC
TRBJ2-7 | few | TRBV20-1 | . | CSAQGPKSYNEQYF | TGCAGTGCCCAGGGACCAAAATCCTACAATGAGCAGTACTTC
TRBJ2-5 | few | TRBV24-1 | . | CATGQQETQYF | TGTGCCACCGGCCAGCAAGAGACCCAGTACTTC
TRBJ2-5 | . | TRBV14 | TRBD2 | CASSQATSGKWETQYF | TGTGCCAGCAGCCAAGCGACTAGCGGAAAATGGGAGACCCAGTACTTC
TRBJ2-2 | . | TRBV10-3 | TRBD2 | CAIRSAGARAGELFF | TGTGCCATCAGGTCAGCGGGAGCGCGAGCCGGGGAGCTGTTTTTT
TRBJ2-5 | . | TRBV28 | TRBD2 | CASITAGERYNEQYF | TGTGCCAGCATTACCGCGGGAGAACGGTACAATGAGCAGTACTTC
TRBJ1-2 | few | TRBV20-1 | TRBD1 | CSATDRGGYGYTF | TGCAGTGCTACCGACAGGGGCGGCTATGGCTACACCTTC
TRBJ2-1 | few | TRBV20-1 | . | CSASSGNEQFF | TGCAGTGCTAGTTCCGGGAATGAGCAGTTCTTC
TRBJ2-3 | . | TRBV28 | TRBD2 | CASSSPLAGLADTQYF | TGTGCCAGCAGTTCCCCACTAGCGGGCCTTGCGGATACGCAGTATTTT
TRBJ2-7 | . | TRBV9 | TRBD2 | CASSVAPSGYEQYF | TGTGCCAGCAGCGTAGCTCCTAGCGGGTACGAGCAGTACTTC
TRBJ2-7 | . | TRBV6-2/TRBV6-3 | . | CASSSGTLGYEQYF | TGTGCCAGCAGTTCCGGGACTCTGGGTTACGAGCAGTACTTC
TRBJ2-1 | few | TRBV10-3 | . | CAIMGRGPSNEQFF | TGTGCCATCATGGGGAGGGGGCCCTCCAATGAGCAGTTCTTC
TRBJ2-5 | few | TRBV28 | TRBD1 | CASNIRDSYQETQYF | TGTGCCAGCAATATTCGGGACAGCTATCAAGAGACCCAGTACTTC
TRBJ2-3 | many | TRBV29-1 | TRBD1 | CSVNTGASTDTQYF | TGCAGCGTCAATACAGGGGCTAGCACAGATACGCAGTATTTT
TRBJ2-4 | . | TRBV27 | . | CASSSGNNRVGNIQYF | TGTGCCAGCAGTTCGGGGAACAACAGGGTGGGAAACATTCAGTACTTC
TRBJ1-1 | once | TRBV1 | . | CTSRTGGEPNTEAFF | TGCACCAGCAGGACAGGGGGGGAACCAAACACTGAAGCTTTCTTT
TRBJ2-5 | . | TRBV7-9 | . | CASSLEGTQYF | TGTGCCAGCAGCTTAGAGGGGACCCAGTACTTC
TRBJ2-7 | few | TRBV20-1 | . | CSARDSRGYEQYF | TGCAGTGCTAGGGACTCCAGGGGATACGAGCAGTACTTC
TRBJ2-7 | . | TRBV10-3 | . | CAISETPTYEQYF | TGTGCCATCAGTGAGACCCCAACCTACGAGCAGTACTTC
TRBJ1-3 | . | TRBV7-9 | . | CASSLNSGNTIYF | TGTGCCAGCAGCTTAAACTCTGGAAACACCATATATTTT
TRBJ2-5 | many | TRBV7-9 | . | CASSWVSTSRETQYF | TGTGCCAGCAGCTGGGTCTCCACATCAAGGGAGACCCAGTACTTC
TRBJ2-7 | once | TRBV6-5 | . | CASSRLGGRGTYEQYF | TGTGCCAGCAGTCGCCTGGGCGGCCGAGGGACCTACGAGCAGTACTTC
TRBJ2-7 | many | TRBV29-1 | TRBD1 | CSVEGRTGGSYEQYF | TGCAGCGTTGAAGGTAGGACAGGGGGGTCCTACGAGCAGTACTTC
TRBJ2-7 | . | TRBV12-5 | . | CASGTGASYNEQYF | TGTGCTAGTGGCACAGGTGCCTCCTACAATGAGCAGTACTTC